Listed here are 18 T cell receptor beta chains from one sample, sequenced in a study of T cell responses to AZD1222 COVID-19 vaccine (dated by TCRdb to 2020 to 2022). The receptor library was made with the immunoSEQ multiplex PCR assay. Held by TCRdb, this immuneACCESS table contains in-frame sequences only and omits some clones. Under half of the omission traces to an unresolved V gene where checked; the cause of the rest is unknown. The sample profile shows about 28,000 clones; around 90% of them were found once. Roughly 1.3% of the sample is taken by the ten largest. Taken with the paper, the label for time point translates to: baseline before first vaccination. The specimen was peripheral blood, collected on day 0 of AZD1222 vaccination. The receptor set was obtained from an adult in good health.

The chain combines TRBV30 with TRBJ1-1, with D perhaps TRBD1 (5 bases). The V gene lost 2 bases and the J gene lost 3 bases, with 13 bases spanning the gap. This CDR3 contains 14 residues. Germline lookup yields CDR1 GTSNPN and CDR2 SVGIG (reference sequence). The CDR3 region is CAWSPWGRDTEAFF. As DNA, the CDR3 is TGTGCCTGGAGTCCCTGGGGCCGGGACACTGAAGCTTTCTTT.

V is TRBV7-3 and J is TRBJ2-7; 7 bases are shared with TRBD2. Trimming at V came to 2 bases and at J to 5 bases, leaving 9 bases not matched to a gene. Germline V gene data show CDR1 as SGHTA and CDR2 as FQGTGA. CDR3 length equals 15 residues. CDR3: CASSLLAAGSNEQYF. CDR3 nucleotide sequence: TGTGCCAGCAGCTTACTAGCGGCGGGATCCAACGAGCAGTACTTC.

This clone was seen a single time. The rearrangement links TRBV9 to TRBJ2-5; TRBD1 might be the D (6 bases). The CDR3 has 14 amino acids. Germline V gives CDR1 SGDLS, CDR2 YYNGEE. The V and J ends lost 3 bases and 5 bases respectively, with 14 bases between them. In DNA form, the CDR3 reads TGTGCCAGCAGCGGGAAGGGGGTCTGGGAGACCCAGTACTTC. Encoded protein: CASSGKGVWETQYF.

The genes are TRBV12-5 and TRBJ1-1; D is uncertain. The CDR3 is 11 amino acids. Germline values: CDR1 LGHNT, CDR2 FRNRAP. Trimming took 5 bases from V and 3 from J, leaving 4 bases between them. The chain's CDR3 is CASGGDTEAFF. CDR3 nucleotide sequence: TGTGCTAGTGGTGGGGACACTGAAGCTTTCTTT.

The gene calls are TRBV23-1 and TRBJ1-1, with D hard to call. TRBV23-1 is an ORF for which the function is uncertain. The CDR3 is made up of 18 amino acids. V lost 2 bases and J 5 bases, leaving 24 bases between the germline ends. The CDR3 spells CASSQSMRDRSCGTEAFF. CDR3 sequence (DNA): TGCGCCAGCAGTCAAAGTATGAGGGATCGGTCATGTGGGACTGAAGCTTTCTTT.

For the CDR3, the DNA is TGTGCCAGCGGTGGGCGAGCGGGATCCTACAATGAGCAGTTCTTC. It translates to CASGGRAGSYNEQFF. This chain joins TRBV28 and TRBJ2-1, with TRBD2 identical over 7 bases. The ends lost 8 bases at V and 1 base at J; junction bases unmatched: 8. The length of the CDR3 is 15 residues. The germline V gene encodes CDR1 MDHEN and CDR2 SYDVKM.

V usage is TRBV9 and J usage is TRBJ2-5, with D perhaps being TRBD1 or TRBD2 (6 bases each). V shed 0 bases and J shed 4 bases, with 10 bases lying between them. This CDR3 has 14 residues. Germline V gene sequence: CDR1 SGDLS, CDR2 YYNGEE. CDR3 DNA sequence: TGTGCCAGCAGCGTAGGGGGGGCCACAGAGACCCAGTACTTC. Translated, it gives CASSVGGATETQYF.

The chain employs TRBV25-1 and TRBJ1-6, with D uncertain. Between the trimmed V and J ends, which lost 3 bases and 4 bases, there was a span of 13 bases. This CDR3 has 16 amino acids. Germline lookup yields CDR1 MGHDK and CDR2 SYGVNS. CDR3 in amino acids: CASSDALAGYNSPLHF. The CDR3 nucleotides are TGTGCCAGCAGTGACGCCCTAGCGGGATATAATTCACCCCTCCACTTT.

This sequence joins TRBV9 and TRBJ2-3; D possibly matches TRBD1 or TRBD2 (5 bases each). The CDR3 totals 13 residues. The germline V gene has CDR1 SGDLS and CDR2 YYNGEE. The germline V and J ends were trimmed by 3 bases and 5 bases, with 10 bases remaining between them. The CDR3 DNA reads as TGTGCCAGCAGCGAGGGGAGCGGAGATACGCAGTATTTT. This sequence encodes CASSEGSGDTQYF.

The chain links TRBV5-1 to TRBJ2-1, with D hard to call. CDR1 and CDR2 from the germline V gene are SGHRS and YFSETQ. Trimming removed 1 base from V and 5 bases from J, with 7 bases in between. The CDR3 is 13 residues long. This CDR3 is CASSLPADNEQFF. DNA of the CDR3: TGCGCCAGCAGCTTGCCGGCGGACAATGAGCAGTTCTTC.

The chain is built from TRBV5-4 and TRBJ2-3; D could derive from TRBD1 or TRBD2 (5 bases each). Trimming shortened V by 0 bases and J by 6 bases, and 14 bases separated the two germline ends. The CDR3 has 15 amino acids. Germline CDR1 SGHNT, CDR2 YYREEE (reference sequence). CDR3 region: CASSLAGRESDTQYF. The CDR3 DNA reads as TGTGCCAGCAGCTTGGCCGGCAGGGAGAGCGATACGCAGTATTTT.

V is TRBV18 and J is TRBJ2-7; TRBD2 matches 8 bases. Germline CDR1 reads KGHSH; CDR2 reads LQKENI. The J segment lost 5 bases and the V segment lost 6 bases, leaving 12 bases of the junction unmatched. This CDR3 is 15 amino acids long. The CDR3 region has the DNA TGTGCCAGCTCCGGGAAAGCGGGAGAGGGTAACGAGCAGTACTTC. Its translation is CASSGKAGEGNEQYF.

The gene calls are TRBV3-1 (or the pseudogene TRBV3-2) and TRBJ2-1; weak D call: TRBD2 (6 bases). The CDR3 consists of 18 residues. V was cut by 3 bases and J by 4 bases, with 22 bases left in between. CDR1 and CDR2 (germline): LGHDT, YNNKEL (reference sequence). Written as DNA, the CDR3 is TGTGCCAGCAGCCAGGAGGGGTTTTTGGGGGAGTCATACAATGAGCAGTTCTTC. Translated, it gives CASSQEGFLGESYNEQFF.

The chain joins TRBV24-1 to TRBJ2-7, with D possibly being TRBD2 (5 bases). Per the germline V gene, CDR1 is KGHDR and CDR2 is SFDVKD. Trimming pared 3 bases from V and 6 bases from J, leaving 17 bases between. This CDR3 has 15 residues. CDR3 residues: CATSDPLSLGFEQYF. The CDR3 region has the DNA TGTGCCACCAGTGATCCACTGTCACTAGGATTCGAGCAGTACTTC.

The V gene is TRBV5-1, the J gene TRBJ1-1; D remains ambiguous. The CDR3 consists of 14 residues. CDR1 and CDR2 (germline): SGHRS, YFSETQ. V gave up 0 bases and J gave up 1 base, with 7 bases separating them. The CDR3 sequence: CASSLASRNTEAFF. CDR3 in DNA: TGCGCCAGCAGCTTGGCCTCGAGGAACACTGAAGCTTTCTTT.

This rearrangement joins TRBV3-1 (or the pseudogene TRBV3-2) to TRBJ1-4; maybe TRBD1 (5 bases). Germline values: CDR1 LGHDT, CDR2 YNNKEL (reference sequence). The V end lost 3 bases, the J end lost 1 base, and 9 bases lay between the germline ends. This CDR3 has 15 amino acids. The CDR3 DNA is TGTGCCAGCAGCCATACAACAGGAACTAATGAAAAACTGTTTTTT. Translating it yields CASSHTTGTNEKLFF.

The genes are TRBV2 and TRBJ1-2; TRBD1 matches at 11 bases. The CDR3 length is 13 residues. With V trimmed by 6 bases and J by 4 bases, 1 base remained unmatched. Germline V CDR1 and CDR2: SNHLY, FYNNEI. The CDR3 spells CASRGQGGYGYTF. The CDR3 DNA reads TGTGCCAGCAGGGGACAGGGGGGCTATGGCTACACCTTC. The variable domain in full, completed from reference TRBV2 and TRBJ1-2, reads EPEVTQTPSHQVTQMGQEVILRCVPISNHLYFYWYRQILGQKVEFLVSFYNNEISEKSEIFDDQFSVERPDGSNFTLKIRSTKLEDSAMYFCASRGQGGYGYTFGSGTRLTVV.

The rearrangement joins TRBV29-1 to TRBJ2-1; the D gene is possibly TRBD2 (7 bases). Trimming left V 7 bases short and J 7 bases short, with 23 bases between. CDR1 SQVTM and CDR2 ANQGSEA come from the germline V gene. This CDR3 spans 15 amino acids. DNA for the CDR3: TGCAGCGGAGTTGTGGGAGGGGGGGCAGAGAATGAGCAGTTCTTC. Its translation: CSGVVGGGAENEQFF.